This TCR beta chain is from a study of blood T cell repertoires in COVID-19. Background on the study: The samples span acute and convalescent COVID-19 from the United States, Italy and Spain. PBMCs, B-cell-depleted T cells, or T cells provided the cDNA or gDNA that made up the material.

Followed over time, Seattle patients had been enrolled while infection was active. CDR3 length: 15 residues. Germline assignment: CDR1 MNHEY and CDR2 SMNVEV (reference sequence). The V gene end was trimmed by 2 bases and the J gene end by 4 bases; junction bases not matched to a gene: 4. Per the original methods: Quantification of nucleated cells was approximated via reference gene primer amplification. TCRdb's copy holds only in-frame clones and misses some; the assay was immunoSEQ multiplex PCR. V, J and clone size are taken as reported in that table, and D and trimming were inferred from the DNA itself. The sample yields roughly 22,000 clones, about 81% seen once.

The material sequenced was peripheral blood. This chain connects TRBV27 to TRBJ2-2; TRBD1 aligns across 7 bases. The receptor comes from an older woman with COVID-19, enrolled during active disease. CDR3 amino acids: CASSLGTDPTGELFF. CDR3 bases: TGTGCCAGCAGTTTAGGGACAGACCCCACCGGGGAGCTGTTTTTT.